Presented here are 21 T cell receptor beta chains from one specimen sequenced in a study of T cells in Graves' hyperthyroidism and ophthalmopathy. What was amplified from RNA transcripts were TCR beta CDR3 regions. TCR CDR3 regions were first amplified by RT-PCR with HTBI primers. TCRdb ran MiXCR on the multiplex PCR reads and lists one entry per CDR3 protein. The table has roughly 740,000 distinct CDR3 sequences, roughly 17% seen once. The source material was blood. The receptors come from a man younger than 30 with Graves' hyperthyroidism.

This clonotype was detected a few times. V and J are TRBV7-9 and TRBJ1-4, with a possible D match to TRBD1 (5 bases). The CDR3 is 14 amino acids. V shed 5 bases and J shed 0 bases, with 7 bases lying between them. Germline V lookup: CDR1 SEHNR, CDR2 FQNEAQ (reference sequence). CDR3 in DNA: TGTGCCAGCAGCACGACAGCAACTAATGAAAAACTGTTTTTT. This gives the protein CASSTTATNEKLFF.

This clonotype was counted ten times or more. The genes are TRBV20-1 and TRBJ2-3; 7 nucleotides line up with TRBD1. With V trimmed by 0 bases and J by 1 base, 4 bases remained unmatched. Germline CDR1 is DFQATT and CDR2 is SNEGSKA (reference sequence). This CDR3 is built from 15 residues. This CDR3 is CSARDPRGRTDTQYF. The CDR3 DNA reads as TGCAGTGCTAGAGATCCTAGGGGGCGCACAGATACGCAGTATTTT.

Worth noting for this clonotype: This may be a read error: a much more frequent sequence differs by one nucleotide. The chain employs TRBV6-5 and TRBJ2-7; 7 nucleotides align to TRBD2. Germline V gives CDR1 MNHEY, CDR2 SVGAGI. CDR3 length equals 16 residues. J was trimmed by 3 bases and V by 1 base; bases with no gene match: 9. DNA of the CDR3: TGTGCCAGCAGTTACTTTACTAGCGCCGGACTCTACGAGCAGTACTTC. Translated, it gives CASSYFTSAGLYEQYF.

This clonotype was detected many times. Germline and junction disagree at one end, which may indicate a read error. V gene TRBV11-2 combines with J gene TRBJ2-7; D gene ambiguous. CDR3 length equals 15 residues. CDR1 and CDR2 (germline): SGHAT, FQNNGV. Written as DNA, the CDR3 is TGTGCCAGCAGCTTAGTCCGACGGATCAAAACCGAGGAGTACTTC. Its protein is CASSLVRRIKTEEYF.

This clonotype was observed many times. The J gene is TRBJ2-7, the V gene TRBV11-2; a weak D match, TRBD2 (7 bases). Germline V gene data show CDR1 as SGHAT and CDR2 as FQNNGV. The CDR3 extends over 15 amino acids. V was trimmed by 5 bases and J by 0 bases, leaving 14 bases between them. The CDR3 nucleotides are TGTGCCAGCAGCCCCCATGGGGGGGCCTCCTACGAGCAGTACTTC. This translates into CASSPHGGASYEQYF.

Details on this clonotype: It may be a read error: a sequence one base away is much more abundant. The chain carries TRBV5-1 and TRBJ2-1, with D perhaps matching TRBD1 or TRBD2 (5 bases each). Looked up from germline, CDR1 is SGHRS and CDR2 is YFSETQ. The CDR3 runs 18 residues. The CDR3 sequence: CASSLMRLRGTSYNKQFF. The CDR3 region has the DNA TGCGCCAGCAGCTTAATGAGGCTACGAGGGACCTCCTACAATAAGCAGTTCTTC.

CDR3 amino acids: CSALERYEQYF. For the CDR3, the DNA is TGCAGTGCTTTAGAGAGATACGAGCAGTACTTC. The chain joins TRBV20-1 to TRBJ2-7; D gene ambiguous. This CDR3 spans 11 amino acids. Germline loops: CDR1 DFQATT, CDR2 SNEGSKA (reference sequence). V was pared by 5 bases and J by 4 bases, with 9 bases between.

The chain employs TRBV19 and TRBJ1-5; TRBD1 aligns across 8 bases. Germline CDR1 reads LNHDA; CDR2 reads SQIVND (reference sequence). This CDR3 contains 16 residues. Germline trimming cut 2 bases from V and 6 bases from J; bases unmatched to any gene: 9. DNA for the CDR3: TGTGCCAGTAGTATAACGGCCAGGGGGCGAAGTCAGCCCCAGCATTTT. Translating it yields CASSITARGRSQPQHF.

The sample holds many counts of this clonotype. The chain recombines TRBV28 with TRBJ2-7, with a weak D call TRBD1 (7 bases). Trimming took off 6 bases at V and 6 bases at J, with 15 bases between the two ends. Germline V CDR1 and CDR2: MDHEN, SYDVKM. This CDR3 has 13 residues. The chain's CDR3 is CASSAGGIGEQYF. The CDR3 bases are TGTGCCAGCAGCGCAGGGGGGATAGGCGAGCAGTACTTC.

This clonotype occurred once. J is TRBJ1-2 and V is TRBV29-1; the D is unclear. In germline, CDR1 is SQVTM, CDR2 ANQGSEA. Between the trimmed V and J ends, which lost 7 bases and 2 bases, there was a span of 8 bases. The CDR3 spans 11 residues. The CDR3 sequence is CSAQENYGYTF. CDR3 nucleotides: TGCAGCGCCCAGGAAAACTATGGCTACACCTTC.

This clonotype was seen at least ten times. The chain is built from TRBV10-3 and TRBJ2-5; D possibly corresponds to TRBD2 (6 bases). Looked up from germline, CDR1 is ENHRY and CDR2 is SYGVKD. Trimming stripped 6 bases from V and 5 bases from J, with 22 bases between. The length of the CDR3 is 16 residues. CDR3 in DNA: TGTGCCATCAGCAACACCGGGACTCGCTCAGGGGAGACCCAGTACTTC. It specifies CAISNTGTRSGETQYF.

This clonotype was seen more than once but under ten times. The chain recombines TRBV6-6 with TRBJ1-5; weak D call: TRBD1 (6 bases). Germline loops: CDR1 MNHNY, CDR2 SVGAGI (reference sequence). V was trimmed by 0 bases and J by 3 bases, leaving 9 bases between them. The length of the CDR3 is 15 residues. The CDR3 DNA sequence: TGTGCCAGCAGTTACTCAGCGGGGGCCAATCAGCCCCAGCATTTT. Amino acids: CASSYSAGANQPQHF.

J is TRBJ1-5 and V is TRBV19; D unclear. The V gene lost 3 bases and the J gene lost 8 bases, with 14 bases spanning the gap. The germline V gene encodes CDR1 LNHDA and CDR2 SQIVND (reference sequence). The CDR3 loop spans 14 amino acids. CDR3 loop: CASSIHRSEEPQHF. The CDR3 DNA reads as TGTGCCAGTAGTATTCATAGGAGTGAAGAGCCCCAGCATTTT.

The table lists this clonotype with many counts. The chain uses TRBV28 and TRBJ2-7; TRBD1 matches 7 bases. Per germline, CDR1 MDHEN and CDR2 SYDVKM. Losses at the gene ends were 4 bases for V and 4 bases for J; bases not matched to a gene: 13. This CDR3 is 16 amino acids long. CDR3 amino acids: CASSSTGTAWAYEQYF. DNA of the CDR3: TGTGCCAGCAGTTCAACCGGGACAGCCTGGGCGTACGAGCAGTACTTC.

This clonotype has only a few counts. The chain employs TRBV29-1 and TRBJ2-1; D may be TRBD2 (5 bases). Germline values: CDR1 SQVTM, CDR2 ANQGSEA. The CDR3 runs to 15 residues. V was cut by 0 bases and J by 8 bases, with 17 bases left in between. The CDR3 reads CSVEDRGGFGDEQFF. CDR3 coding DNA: TGCAGCGTTGAAGATCGCGGCGGTTTCGGGGATGAGCAGTTCTTC.

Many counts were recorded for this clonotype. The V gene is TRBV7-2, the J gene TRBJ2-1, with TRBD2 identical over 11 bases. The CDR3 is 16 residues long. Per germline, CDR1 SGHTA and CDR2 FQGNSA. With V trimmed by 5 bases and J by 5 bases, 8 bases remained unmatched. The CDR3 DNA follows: TGTGCCAGCAGCCTCCTCACTAGCGGGAGACACAATGAGCAGTTCTTC. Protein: CASSLLTSGRHNEQFF.

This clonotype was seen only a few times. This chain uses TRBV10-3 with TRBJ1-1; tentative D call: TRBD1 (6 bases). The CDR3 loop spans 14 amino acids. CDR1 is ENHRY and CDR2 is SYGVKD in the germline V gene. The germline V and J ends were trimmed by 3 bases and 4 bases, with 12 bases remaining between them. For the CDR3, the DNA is TGTGCCATCAGTGAACTGGGGGGCTTCACTGAAGCTTTCTTT. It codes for CAISELGGFTEAFF.

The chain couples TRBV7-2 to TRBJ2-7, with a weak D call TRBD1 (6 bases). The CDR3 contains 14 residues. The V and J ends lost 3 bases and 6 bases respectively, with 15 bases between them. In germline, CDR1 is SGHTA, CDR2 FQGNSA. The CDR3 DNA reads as TGTGCCAGCAGCTTGAGTACAGGGTTGAGCGAGCAGTACTTC. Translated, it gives CASSLSTGLSEQYF.

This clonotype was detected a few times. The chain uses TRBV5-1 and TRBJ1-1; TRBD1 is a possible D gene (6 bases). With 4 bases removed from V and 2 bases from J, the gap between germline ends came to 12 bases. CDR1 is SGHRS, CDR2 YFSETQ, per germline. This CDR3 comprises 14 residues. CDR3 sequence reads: CASSQGHFNTEAFF. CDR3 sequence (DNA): TGCGCCAGCAGCCAGGGACATTTCAACACTGAAGCTTTCTTT.

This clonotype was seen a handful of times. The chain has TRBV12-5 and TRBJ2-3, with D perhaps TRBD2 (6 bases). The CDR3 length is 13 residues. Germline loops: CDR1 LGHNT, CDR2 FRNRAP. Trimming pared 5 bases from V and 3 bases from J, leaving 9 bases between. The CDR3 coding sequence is TGTGCTAGTGGTGCGGGGACGACAGATACGCAGTATTTT. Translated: CASGAGTTDTQYF.

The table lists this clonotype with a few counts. CDR3 bases: TGTGCCAGCAGACTAGCGGGAGGTATAGCAGATACGCAGTATTTT. Translated, it gives CASRLAGGIADTQYF. This rearrangement joins TRBV12-3 or TRBV12-4 to TRBJ2-3; 12 bases are a match to TRBD2. Trimming removed 6 bases from V and 4 bases from J; junction bases left unmatched: 5. The CDR3 extends over 15 amino acids.